This TCR beta chain was identified in a study of shared clonotypes between healthy human individuals. Some clones are missing from TCRdb's copy, which holds only in-frame ones; the method was immunoSEQ multiplex PCR. The repertoire includes over a million clones, around 98.5% of them detected once, and about 0.35% sits in the top ten. The V end was cut by 0 bases, the J end by 4 bases, with 10 bases between. This CDR3 is built from 14 residues. Looked up from germline, CDR1 is SGHDT and CDR2 is YYEEEE. V usage is TRBV5-6 and J usage is TRBJ1-2; D call uncertain. Sequenced material: naive CD4+ T cells sorted from blood. The subset here: CD45RA+ positively selected. The receptor was derived from a man aged 25 to 40 in good health. The CDR3, as DNA: TGTGCCAGCAGCTTGGCCGTGTCAGGCTATGGCTACACCTTC. Translating gives CASSLAVSGYGYTF.